This TCR beta chain was retrieved from a study of blood T cell repertoires in COVID-19. Study at large: Acute and convalescent COVID-19 samples came from the United States, Italy and Spain. T cells, B-cell-depleted T cells, or PBMCs supplied cDNA or gDNA.

The CDR3 has 14 amino acids. Germline values: CDR1 LNHDA, CDR2 SQIVND (reference sequence). Trimming shortened V by 1 base and J by 1 base, and 7 bases separated the two germline ends. Under the authors' procedure: The authors estimated nucleated cell counts from reference gene primer amplification. TCRdb keeps only in-frame clones here, not all; method: immunoSEQ multiplex PCR. V and J calls and clone size come straight from that table; D and trimming were deduced from the DNA. The sample lists some 120,000 clones, about nine tenths occurring once. The chain uses TRBV19 and TRBJ1-1; maybe TRBD1 (5 bases). The TCR originated in a man between 50 and 59 years old with active COVID-19. Sequenced: peripheral blood. The CDR3 loop is CASSIVDRNTEAFF. The CDR3, as DNA: TGTGCCAGTAGTATAGTTGACAGGAACACTGAAGCTTTCTTT.